The 11 T cell receptor beta chains reported below all come from one sample, sequenced in a study of T cell responses to AZD1222 COVID-19 vaccine. Measured with immunoSEQ multiplex PCR; TCRdb has only the in-frame clones, and not every one. The sample lists 150,000 to 200,000 clones; around 90% were seen once. The input for sequencing was peripheral blood, taken 28 days after the second AZD1222 dose. These receptors all stem from an adult who received the AZD1222 COVID-19 vaccine.

This clone was detected a few times. The V call is TRBV10-3, the J call TRBJ2-2, with TRBD1 matching 7 bases. V lost 9 bases and J lost 1; bases outside the gene matches: 5. This CDR3 is built from 14 residues. Germline values: CDR1 ENHRY, CDR2 SYGVKD. The CDR3 sequence: CAIRQGLNTGELFF. The CDR3 DNA reads as TGTGCCATACGACAGGGCTTGAACACCGGGGAGCTGTTTTTT.

The rearrangement uses TRBV10-2 and TRBJ2-1, with 12 bases aligning to TRBD2. In germline, CDR1 is WSHSY, CDR2 SAAADI. V trimming: 5 bases; J trimming: 5 bases; junction bases outside the gene matches: 7. The CDR3 spans 16 residues. CDR3 DNA: TGCGCCAGCAGTTTTGTGCGACTAGCGGGGGACAATGAGCAGTTCTTC. This translates into CASSFVRLAGDNEQFF.

This chain connects TRBV7-2 to TRBJ1-2; D unresolved. The CDR3 has 16 residues. Trimming left V 0 bases short and J 4 bases short, with 15 bases between. Germline values: CDR1 SGHTA, CDR2 FQGNSA. The CDR3 is CASSLAWQAGLYGYTF. The CDR3 nucleotides are TGTGCCAGCAGCTTAGCGTGGCAGGCCGGTCTCTATGGCTACACCTTC.

The CDR3 is CASSLAVASGAPGELFF. CDR3 in DNA: TGTGCCAGCAGCTTAGCTGTGGCTAGCGGGGCCCCCGGGGAGCTGTTTTTT. The chain combines TRBV7-9 with TRBJ2-2; 9 bases agree with TRBD2. There are 17 residues in the CDR3. Germline-derived CDR1 and CDR2 are SEHNR and FQNEAQ (reference sequence). The J segment lost 6 bases and the V segment lost 0 bases, leaving 8 bases of the junction unmatched.

This sequence joins TRBV4-3 and TRBJ2-7; D might be TRBD2 (5 bases). Trimming took off 0 bases at V and 0 bases at J, with 9 bases between the two ends. The CDR3 is 15 amino acids. The germline V gene has CDR1 LGHNA and CDR2 YSLEER. The CDR3 loop reads CASSQDPRDSYEQYF. The DNA for the CDR3 is TGCGCCAGCAGCCAAGATCCTCGGGACTCCTACGAGCAGTACTTC.

The rearrangement links TRBV12-3 or TRBV12-4 to TRBJ2-1; 7 nucleotides agree with TRBD1. With 6 bases clipped from V and 6 bases from J, the junction kept 5 bases outside the gene matches. This CDR3 is 13 amino acids long. The DNA of the CDR3 is TGTGCCAGCAGCTTCGGGACAGTCAATGAGCAGTTCTTC. Protein: CASSFGTVNEQFF.

This chain connects TRBV13 to TRBJ1-6; D might be TRBD1 (5 bases). Germline V gives CDR1 PRHDT, CDR2 FYEKMQ (reference sequence). The CDR3 has 14 residues. The germline V and J ends were trimmed by 3 bases and 11 bases, with 14 bases remaining between them. The CDR3 DNA sequence: TGTGCCAGCAGCTTCCGACAGAACGGGGCACCCCTCCACTTT. Protein: CASSFRQNGAPLHF.

The rearrangement joins TRBV2 to TRBJ1-5; possible D gene TRBD1, 5 bases. The CDR3 contains 15 residues. The germline V gene encodes CDR1 SNHLY and CDR2 FYNNEI. With 6 bases removed from V and 7 bases from J, the gap between germline ends came to 19 bases. Here the CDR3 reads CASSPRVQGIQPQHF. Written as DNA, the CDR3 is TGTGCCAGCAGCCCCCGGGTCCAGGGAATCCAGCCCCAGCATTTT.

This chain connects TRBV28 to TRBJ2-7; perhaps TRBD2 as D (7 bases). The germline V gene has CDR1 MDHEN and CDR2 SYDVKM. V lost 6 bases to trimming and J lost 4 bases, with 25 bases between them. This CDR3 comprises 17 residues. The CDR3 nucleotides are TGTGCCAGCAGCCAACCAACAGGGAGGGTTAGGTGGTACGAGCAGTACTTC. Translating it yields CASSQPTGRVRWYEQYF.

The chain links TRBV23-1 to TRBJ1-5, with D maybe TRBD1 (6 bases). TRBV23-1 is known as an ORF, though its function is uncertain. Trimming cost V 4 bases and J 0 bases, with 19 bases left between them. The CDR3 is 18 amino acids. The DNA of the CDR3 is TGCGCCAGCAGTCGAAAACACTTGGGGGGGCATAGCAATCAGCCCCAGCATTTT. This sequence encodes CASSRKHLGGHSNQPQHF.

The V gene is TRBV28, the J gene TRBJ2-7, with 9 bases aligning to TRBD2. Germline V lookup: CDR1 MDHEN, CDR2 SYDVKM. The junction had 8 bases not matched to a gene; V was cut back by 2 bases and J by 9 bases. The CDR3 is made up of 14 amino acids. The CDR3 here is CASSLGLAKGGQYF. CDR3 sequence (DNA): TGTGCCAGCAGTTTAGGACTAGCGAAGGGTGGGCAGTACTTC.